These 3 T cell receptor beta chains came from one sample sequenced in a study of T cells in women clearing cervical HPV infection. The method was immunoSEQ multiplex PCR; TCRdb's version includes in-frame clones alone and lacks a portion of them. This sample's clone table lists approximately 34,000 clones. Sequences were obtained from blood buffy coat. These receptors all come from a woman between 18 and 70 years old with a cervical HPV16 infection that either progressed to CIN3+ or cleared (not recorded which).

According to its frequency, this clone is medium-sized (0.01 to 0.1%). The read comes to an end 3 residues before the CDR3 does, leaving the germline J gene to fill in the end. The chain links TRBV12-3 or TRBV12-4 to TRBJ2-1, with D uncertain. The CDR3 extends over 14 amino acids. Trimming cost V 5 bases and J 2 bases, with 10 bases left between them. The CDR3 loop reads CASSPSFTYNEQFF. The sequenced CDR3 bases are TGTGCCAGCAGTCCCTCGTTTACCTACAATGAG.

A remark on this clone: The read ends 3 residues before the CDR3 terminus; that terminus is restored from the germline J gene. This sequence joins TRBV20-1 and TRBJ2-1; 9 nucleotides agree with TRBD1. Germline V lookup: CDR1 DFQATT, CDR2 SNEGSKA (reference sequence). The CDR3 loop spans 13 amino acids. Germline trimming cut 2 bases from V and 8 bases from J; bases unmatched to any gene: 4. The part of the CDR3 DNA that was read is TGCAGTGCTAGACGACAGGGGGTCCATGAG. This translates into CSARRQGVHE. The whole CDR3 is CSARRQGVHEQFF.

Concerning this clone itself: The observed sequence ends 3 residues before the CDR3 terminus, with the missing tail filled in from the germline J gene. This chain uses TRBV5-1 with TRBJ1-2, with a weak D call TRBD1 (5 bases). The germline gives CDR1 SGHRS, CDR2 YFSETQ. The CDR3 sequence is 13 residues long. The V and J ends lost 2 bases and 7 bases respectively, with 12 bases between them. The covered CDR3 bases are TGCGCCAGCAGCTTCGGCAGGGACTTTGGC. Translated: CASSFGRDFG. The complete CDR3 sequence is CASSFGRDFGYTF.